A single sample is the source of the 8 T cell receptor beta chains below, sequenced in a study of molecular identifiers for immune sequencing clone quantification. Each CDR3 protein is one row after TCRdb ran MiXCR on the PCR reads. The sample shows approximately 97,000 distinct CDR3 sequences, 24% of them seen only once. The specimen sequenced was naive CD8+ T cells from blood, with Jurkat cell RNA spiked in. Regarding subset: FACS-sorted CD8+CD4-CCR7+CD45RA+ naive T cells. Receptors originate from a human donor in good health. Some libraries in this study had Jurkat cell RNA spiked in.

This clonotype was detected ten times or more. The chain couples TRBV9 to TRBJ2-4; D call uncertain. This CDR3 has 12 amino acids. With 7 bases removed from V and 1 base from J, the gap between germline ends came to 6 bases. Germline V gene data show CDR1 as SGDLS and CDR2 as YYNGEE. The chain's CDR3 is CASSGAKNIQYF. CDR3 DNA sequence: TGTGCCAGCTCCGGGGCCAAAAACATTCAGTACTTC.

The chain joins TRBV20-1 to TRBJ2-7; 8 nucleotides agree with TRBD2. V lost 0 bases, J lost 0 bases, and 7 bases stayed unmatched. Germline CDR1 DFQATT, CDR2 SNEGSKA (reference sequence). CDR3 length equals 16 residues. DNA of the CDR3: TGCAGTGCTAGAGATCGAGCGGGGGTGAACTCCTACGAGCAGTACTTC. Protein: CSARDRAGVNSYEQYF.

Comment on this clonotype: One base away lies a much larger clone, so this may be a sequencing read error. The conserved phenylalanine or tryptophan is not found at the CDR3 terminus, so this likely reflects a read error. J is TRBJ2-1 and V is TRBV5-3; D ambiguous. TRBV5-3 is placed among ORFs of uncertain function. The CDR3 spans 13 residues. CDR3 loop: CASSSPPSREQFL. CDR3 in DNA: TGTGCCAGCAGCTCGCCCCCTTCGCGAGAGCAGTTCCTC.

This clonotype showed up just a few times. This clone may be a read error of a much larger clone one base away. The rearrangement joins TRBV4-1 to TRBJ1-1; D remains unclear. The CDR3 runs to 15 residues. CDR1 is MGHRA and CDR2 is YSYEKL in the germline V gene. CDR3 amino acids: CASSQEEEWITGAFF. The DNA for the CDR3 is TGCGCCAGCAGCCAAGAGGAGGAGTGGATAACTGGAGCTTTCTTT.

This clonotype was recorded a few times. A much larger clone differs from this one at a single base, so this may be a read error. The gene calls are TRBV6-1 and TRBJ1-1, with D perhaps matching TRBD1 (6 bases). Looked up from germline, CDR1 is MNHNS and CDR2 is SASEGT. CDR3 size: 12 residues. Trimming took off 6 bases at V and 9 bases at J, with 14 bases between the two ends. The CDR3 DNA follows: TGTGCCAGCAGCCCCGGGGGCATTCAAGCTTTCTTT. This codes for CASSPGGIQAFF.

There are many counts of this clonotype. The chain employs TRBV4-1 and TRBJ2-1; 7 bases fit TRBD2. The germline CDR1 and CDR2 sequences are MGHRA and YSYEKL. This CDR3 contains 13 residues. After removal of 6 bases from V and 9 bases from J, the junction contained 8 bases not matched to a gene. CDR3 DNA: TGCGCCAGCAGTCCTGGACTAGTACCTGAGCAGTTCTTC. It specifies CASSPGLVPEQFF.

In its sample, this clonotype was seen once. A much larger clonotype is one base distant, so this may be a read error. J is TRBJ1-1 and V is TRBV10-3; D is uncertain. The CDR3 contains 15 residues. Trimming pared 1 base from V and 2 bases from J, leaving 11 bases between. Germline V gene lookup returns CDR1 ENHRY and CDR2 SYGVKD. The CDR3 DNA reads TGTGCCATCAGTGAGTTGCACAGCTTAAACACTGAAGCTTTCTTT. Its translation: CAISELHSLNTEAFF.

This clonotype was counted a few times. The V call is TRBV7-9, the J call TRBJ2-7, with TRBD1 matching 8 bases. Germline CDR1 SEHNR, CDR2 FQNEAQ (reference sequence). The CDR3 runs 16 residues. The junction had 12 bases not matched to a gene; V was cut back by 3 bases and J by 5 bases. Here the CDR3 DNA reads TGTGCCAGCAGCTTCCCGTGGACAGGGTTGAAGGACGAGCAGTACTTC. Translation: CASSFPWTGLKDEQYF.